This TCR beta chain was sequenced in a study of blood T cell repertoires in COVID-19. Study at large: Specimens from acute and convalescent COVID-19 originated in the United States, Italy and Spain. T cells, B-cell-depleted T cells, or PBMCs provided the cDNA or gDNA that served as material.

The V gene's germline CDR1 is SGHRS and CDR2 YFSETQ. This CDR3 has 16 residues. Losses at the gene ends were 4 bases for V and 1 base for J; bases not matched to a gene: 11. In the original processing: Amplification from reference gene primers served as the basis for estimated nucleated cell counts. TCRdb keeps only in-frame clones here, not all; method: immunoSEQ multiplex PCR. The V and J calls and clone size were taken over from that table, and D and trimming were inferred from the DNA. The table lists some 20,000 clones, 70% to 90% of them singletons. This sequence joins TRBV5-1 and TRBJ2-7; the match to TRBD1 covers 7 bases. The sample taken for sequencing was peripheral blood. The source of this sequence is a man aged 40-55 years with active COVID-19. The CDR3: CASSAFDRVSSYEQYF. The CDR3 nucleotides are TGCGCCAGCAGCGCGTTCGACAGGGTATCTTCCTACGAGCAGTACTTC.